These T cell receptor beta chains were read from a single sample in a study of T cells in Graves' hyperthyroidism and ophthalmopathy. TCRdb ran MiXCR on the multiplex PCR reads and lists one entry per CDR3 protein. The sample has a few hundred thousand distinct CDR3 sequences, about 18% seen once. The material sequenced was blood. The receptor source for this set is a woman younger than 30 with Graves' hyperthyroidism. Both conserved end residues are part of each CDR3. A D gene is named only where the DNA matches it firmly. Size tells how often a clone was seen (once, few, many) or the class of an expanded clone, and some rows leave it out.

CDR3 protein	D gene	V gene	clone size	J gene
CATLASMNTEAFF	NA	TRBV12-3/TRBV12-4	many	TRBJ1-1
CAWSLAGYTGELFF	NA	TRBV30	many	TRBJ2-2
CASSLQTGRTGELFF	NA	TRBV6-1	many	TRBJ2-2
CSASPTSGGIYEQYF	TRBD2	TRBV20-1	many	TRBJ2-7
CASSRQGWSGELFF	TRBD1	TRBV6-1	many	TRBJ2-2
CASTLGGVNQPQHF	NA	TRBV12-3/TRBV12-4	many	TRBJ1-5
CSARDGAGRGPYEQYF	NA	TRBV20-1	many	TRBJ2-7
CASVRGQAFIKGYTF	TRBD1	TRBV6-5	many	TRBJ1-2
CASSPQVGGRDEQYF	NA	TRBV6-1	NA	TRBJ2-7
CASSFRTSGGQETQYF	TRBD2	TRBV27	NA	TRBJ2-5
CASRPGQGARGQPQHF	TRBD1	TRBV6-1	NA	TRBJ1-5
CASSYGAGGPGETQYF	TRBD2	TRBV6-2/TRBV6-3	many	TRBJ2-5
CSVEAEFGANVLTF	NA	TRBV29-1	few	TRBJ2-6